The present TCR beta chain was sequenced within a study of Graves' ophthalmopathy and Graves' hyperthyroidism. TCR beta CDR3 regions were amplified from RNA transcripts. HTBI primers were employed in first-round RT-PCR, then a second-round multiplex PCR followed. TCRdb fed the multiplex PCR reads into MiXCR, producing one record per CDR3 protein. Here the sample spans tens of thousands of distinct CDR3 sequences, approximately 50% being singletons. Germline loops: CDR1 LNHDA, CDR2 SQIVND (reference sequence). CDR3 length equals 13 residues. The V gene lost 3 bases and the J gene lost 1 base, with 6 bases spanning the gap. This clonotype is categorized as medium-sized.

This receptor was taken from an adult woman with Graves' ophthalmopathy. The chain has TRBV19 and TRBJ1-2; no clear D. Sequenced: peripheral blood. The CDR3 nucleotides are TGTGCCAGTAGTATGCAGCTTAACTATGGCTACACCTTC. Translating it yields CASSMQLNYGYTF.